These 6 T cell receptor beta chains were sequenced from one sample in a study of blood T cell repertoires in COVID-19. The protocol was immunoSEQ multiplex PCR, while the TCRdb copy is restricted to in-frame clones and leaves out a portion. The table has 68,000 or so clones, roughly 87% seen once. The sequenced material came from peripheral blood. The source is a man in his fifties or sixties with active COVID-19.

V and J are TRBV5-4 and TRBJ2-6; 11 bases agree with TRBD1. Per germline, CDR1 SGHNT and CDR2 YYREEE (reference sequence). The CDR3 length is 17 residues. Trimming removed 4 bases from V and 3 bases from J; junction bases left unmatched: 6. CDR3 region: CASSRTGGSNGANVLTF. DNA for the CDR3: TGTGCCAGCAGCAGGACAGGGGGCTCTAATGGGGCCAACGTCCTGACTTTC.

The chain carries TRBV15 and TRBJ2-7, with TRBD2 as a possible D gene (5 bases). Per germline, CDR1 LNHNV and CDR2 YYDKDF (reference sequence). The CDR3 has 14 amino acids. V was clipped by 0 bases and J by 3 bases, with 9 bases between them. CDR3 amino acids: CATSRERDYYEQYF. CDR3 nucleotides: TGTGCCACCAGCAGAGAAAGAGACTACTACGAGCAGTACTTC.

V gene TRBV27 combines with J gene TRBJ2-7; 8 nucleotides match TRBD1. After removal of 4 bases from V and 6 bases from J, the junction contained 5 bases not matched to a gene. The CDR3 covers 13 residues. Per germline, CDR1 MNHEY and CDR2 SMNVEV (reference sequence). The CDR3: CASSSGTGSEQYF. CDR3 bases: TGTGCCAGCAGTTCCGGGACAGGTAGCGAGCAGTACTTC.

The chain recombines TRBV5-1 with TRBJ2-2; a possible D gene is TRBD1 (6 bases). CDR1 and CDR2 (germline): SGHRS, YFSETQ. V lost 7 bases and J lost 3, with 19 bases in between. The CDR3 is 16 residues long. CDR3 coding DNA: TGCGCCAGCGCCCAATCAGGGGTTTTTGACACCGGGGAGCTGTTTTTT. It encodes CASAQSGVFDTGELFF.

This rearrangement joins TRBV7-3 to TRBJ2-3, with TRBD1 as a possible D gene (5 bases). The V end lost 2 bases, the J end lost 4 bases, and 13 bases lay between the germline ends. Germline V gives CDR1 SGHTA, CDR2 FQGTGA. The CDR3 loop spans 15 amino acids. CDR3 in amino acids: CASSLAPSGPDTQYF. The CDR3 DNA reads as TGTGCCAGCAGCTTAGCCCCCTCAGGGCCAGATACGCAGTATTTT.

Here the CDR3 reads CASSLGGRGRETQYF. The CDR3 bases are TGTGCCAGCAGTTTAGGGGGGAGGGGTCGAGAGACCCAGTACTTC. The chain has TRBV28 and TRBJ2-5; 7 bases line up with TRBD2. The CDR3 has 15 residues. With V trimmed by 2 bases and J by 4 bases, 7 bases remained unmatched. Germline CDR1 is MDHEN and CDR2 is SYDVKM.